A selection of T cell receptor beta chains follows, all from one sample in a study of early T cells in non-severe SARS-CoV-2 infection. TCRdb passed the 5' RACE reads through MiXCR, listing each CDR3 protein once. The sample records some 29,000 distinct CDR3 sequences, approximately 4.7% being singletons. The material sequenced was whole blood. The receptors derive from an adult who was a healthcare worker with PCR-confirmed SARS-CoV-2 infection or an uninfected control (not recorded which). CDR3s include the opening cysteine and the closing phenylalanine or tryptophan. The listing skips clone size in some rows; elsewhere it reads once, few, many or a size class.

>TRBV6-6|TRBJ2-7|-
CASSRGTGAYEQYF
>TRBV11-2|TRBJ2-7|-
CASSETGNYEQYF
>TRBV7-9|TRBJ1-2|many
CASSLYTDYGYTF
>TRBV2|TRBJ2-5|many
CASRDPGGQVRKTQYF
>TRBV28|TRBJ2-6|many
CASSPGGAGANVLTF
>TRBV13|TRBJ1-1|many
CASSSEGGENTEAFF
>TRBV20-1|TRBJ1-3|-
CSAGHRVGNTIYF
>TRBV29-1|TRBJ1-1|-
CSVETRTGRTEAFF
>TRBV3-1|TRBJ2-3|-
CASSQTRGADTQYF
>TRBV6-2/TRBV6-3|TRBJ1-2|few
CASSYATAYGYTF
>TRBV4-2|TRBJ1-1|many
CASSMIQGVFAEAFF
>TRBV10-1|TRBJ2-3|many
CASSDGLAGGLTDTQYF
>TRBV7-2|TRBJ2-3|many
CASSLSGGRTDTQYF
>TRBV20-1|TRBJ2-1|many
CSLVGLNPDNEQFF
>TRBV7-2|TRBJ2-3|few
CASSLVPSGSTDTQYF
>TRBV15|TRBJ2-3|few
CATSRDASGITDTQYF
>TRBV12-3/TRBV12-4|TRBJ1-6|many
CASSSSDYNSPLHF
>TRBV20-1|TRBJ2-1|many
CSATPPPSYNEQFF
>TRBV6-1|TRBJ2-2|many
CASSELTVGIGELFF
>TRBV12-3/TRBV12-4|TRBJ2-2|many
CASSPGGTVRPHNTGELFF
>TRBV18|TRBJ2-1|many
CASSPRVGGHSYNEQFF
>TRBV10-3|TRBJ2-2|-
CAISEHDRDTGELFF
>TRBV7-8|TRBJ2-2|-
CASSPRARTGELFF
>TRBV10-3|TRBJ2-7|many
CAISVFRVGTYEQYF
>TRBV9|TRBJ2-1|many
CASSEHWGPAGVSYNEQFF
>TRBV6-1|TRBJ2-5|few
CASLLGETQYF
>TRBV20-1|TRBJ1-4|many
CSATPGQNEKLFF
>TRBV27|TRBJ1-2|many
CASSRGTTNYGYTF
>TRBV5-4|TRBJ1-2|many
CASRQDIGSYGYTF
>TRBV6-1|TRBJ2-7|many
CASSEAGGTGGDEQYF
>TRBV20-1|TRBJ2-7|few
CSARDLEGDHYEQYF
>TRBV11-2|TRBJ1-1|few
CASSLKFAEAFF
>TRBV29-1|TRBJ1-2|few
CSVDAGDRDGYTF
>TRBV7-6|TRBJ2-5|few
CASSFKGGGETQYF
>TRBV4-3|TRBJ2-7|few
CASSERRQNPPYEQYF
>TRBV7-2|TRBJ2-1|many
CASSLALALSRNEQFF
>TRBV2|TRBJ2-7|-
CASSFLQGSYEQYF
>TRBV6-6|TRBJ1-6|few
CASSSGQGGRFNSPLHF
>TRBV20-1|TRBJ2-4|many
CSATTSTVAKNIQYF
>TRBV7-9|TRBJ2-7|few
CASSPFGTGFNEQYF
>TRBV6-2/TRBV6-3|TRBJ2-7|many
CATGQSTKQYF
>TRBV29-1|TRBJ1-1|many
CSVEDRGVVNTEAFF
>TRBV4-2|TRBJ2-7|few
CASSLNGLLSSYEQYF
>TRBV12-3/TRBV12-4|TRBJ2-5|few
CASSLAVLPGQQETQYF
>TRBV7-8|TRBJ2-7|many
CASSLSLEQATYEQYF
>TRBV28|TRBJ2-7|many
CASSLLFLAGGYEQYF
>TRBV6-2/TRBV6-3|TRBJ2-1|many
CASSNPGRSNEQFF
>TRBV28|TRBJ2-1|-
CASSLRSGNYNEQFF
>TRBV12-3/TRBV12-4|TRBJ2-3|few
CASSTGSSTDTQYF
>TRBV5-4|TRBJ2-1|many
CASSLLDGNEQFF
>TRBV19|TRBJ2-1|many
CASSISVGEQFF
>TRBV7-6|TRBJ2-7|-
CASSLIAGVTSYEQYF
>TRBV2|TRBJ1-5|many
CASRSNQPQHF
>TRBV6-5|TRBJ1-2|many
CASSYSNQGLYGYTF
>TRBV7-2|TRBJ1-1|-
CASSSRTFSNTEAFF
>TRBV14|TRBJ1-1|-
CASSRTGSSNAFF
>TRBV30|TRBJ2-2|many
CAWKPIGQDYTGELFF
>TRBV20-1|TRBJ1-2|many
CSAPTSAGAFFGYTF
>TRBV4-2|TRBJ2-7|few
CASSPPGLSYEQYF
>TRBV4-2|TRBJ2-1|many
CASSQVGTSDYNEQFF